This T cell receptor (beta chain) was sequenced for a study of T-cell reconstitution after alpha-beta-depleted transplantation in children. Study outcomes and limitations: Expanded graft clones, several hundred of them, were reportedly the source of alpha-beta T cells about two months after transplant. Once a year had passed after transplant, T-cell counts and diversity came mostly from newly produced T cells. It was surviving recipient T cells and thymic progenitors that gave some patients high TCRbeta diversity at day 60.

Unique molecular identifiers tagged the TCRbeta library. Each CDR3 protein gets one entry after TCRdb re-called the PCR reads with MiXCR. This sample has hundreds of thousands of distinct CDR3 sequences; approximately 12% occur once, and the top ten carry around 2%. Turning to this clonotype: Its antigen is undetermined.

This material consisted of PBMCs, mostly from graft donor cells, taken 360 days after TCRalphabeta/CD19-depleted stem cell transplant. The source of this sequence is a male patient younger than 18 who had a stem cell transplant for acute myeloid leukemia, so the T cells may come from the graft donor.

The CDR3 here is CASSPGQGAISEQFF. The DNA of the CDR3 is TGTGCCAGCTCACCAGGACAGGGGGCCATCAGTGAGCAGTTCTTC. The chain couples TRBV18 to TRBJ2-1, with 11 bases aligning to TRBD1. CDR1 is KGHSH, CDR2 LQKENI, per germline. Trimming at V came to 2 bases and at J to 9 bases, leaving 6 bases not matched to a gene. The CDR3 has 15 residues.